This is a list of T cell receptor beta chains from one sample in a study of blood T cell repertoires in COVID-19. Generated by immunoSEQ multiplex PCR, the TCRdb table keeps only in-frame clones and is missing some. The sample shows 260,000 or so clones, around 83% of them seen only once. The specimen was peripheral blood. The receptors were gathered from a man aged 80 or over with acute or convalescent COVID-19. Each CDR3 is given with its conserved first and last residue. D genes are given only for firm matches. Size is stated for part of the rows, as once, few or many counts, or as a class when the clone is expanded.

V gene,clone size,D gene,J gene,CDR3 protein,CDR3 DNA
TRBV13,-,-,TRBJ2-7,CASSRAGTTYEQYF,TGTGCCAGCAGTCGGGCCGGGACAACCTACGAGCAGTACTTC
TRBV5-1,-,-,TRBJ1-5,CASCAGFQPQHF,TGCGCCAGCTGCGCGGGGTTTCAGCCCCAGCATTTT
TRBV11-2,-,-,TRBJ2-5,CASSSSGRRETQYF,TGTGCCAGCAGCTCATCCGGGAGAAGAGAGACCCAGTACTTC
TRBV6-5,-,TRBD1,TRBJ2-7,CASTRGQGQYEQYF,TGTGCCAGCACTAGAGGGCAGGGACAGTACGAGCAGTACTTC
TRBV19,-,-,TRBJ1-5,CASSIVQGGNQPQHF,TGTGCCAGTAGTATCGTACAGGGCGGCAATCAGCCCCAGCATTTT
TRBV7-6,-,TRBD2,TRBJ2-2,CASSAGYREANTGELFF,TGTGCCAGCAGCGCGGGCTATCGGGAGGCGAACACCGGGGAGCTGTTTTTT
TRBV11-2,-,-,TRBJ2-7,CASSLSDTSPYEQYF,TGTGCCAGCAGCTTATCAGACACTTCCCCCTACGAGCAGTACTTC
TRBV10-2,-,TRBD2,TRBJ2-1,CASSETSGILYNEQFF,TGCGCCAGCAGTGAAACTAGCGGTATATTATACAATGAGCAGTTCTTC
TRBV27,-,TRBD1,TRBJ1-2,CASGRQGAGGYTF,TGTGCCAGCGGTAGACAGGGGGCCGGTGGCTACACCTTC
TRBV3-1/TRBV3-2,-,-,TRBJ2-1,CASSAILAFVGNEQFF,TGTGCCAGCAGCGCGATCCTAGCGTTTGTAGGCAATGAGCAGTTCTTC
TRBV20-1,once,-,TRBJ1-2,CSASVGGTNGYTF,TGCAGTGCTAGTGTGGGGGGAACCAATGGCTACACCTTC
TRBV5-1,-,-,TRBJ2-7,CASRPADRLGEQYF,TGCGCCAGCAGACCCGCCGACAGGCTCGGCGAGCAGTACTTC
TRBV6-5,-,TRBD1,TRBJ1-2,CASRAGTGGFYGYTF,TGTGCCAGCAGGGCCGGGACAGGGGGCTTCTATGGCTACACCTTC
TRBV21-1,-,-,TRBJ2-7,CASSKALSGQGAYEQYF,TGTGCCAGCAGCAAAGCGCTTTCGGGACAGGGGGCGTACGAGCAGTACTTC
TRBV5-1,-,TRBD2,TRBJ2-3,CASSLGLAGGRPTITDTQYF,TGCGCCAGCAGCTTAGGACTAGCGGGGGGTCGGCCCACGATCACAGATACGCAGTATTTT
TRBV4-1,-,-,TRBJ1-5,CASSLVDTNSNQPQHF,TGCGCCAGCAGCCTCGTTGACACAAATAGCAATCAGCCCCAGCATTTT
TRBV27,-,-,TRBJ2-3,CASSSPGQGTDTQYF,TGTGCCAGCAGCTCCCCGGGACAAGGCACAGATACGCAGTATTTT
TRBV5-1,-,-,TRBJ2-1,CASSVQGGFNEQFF,TGCGCCAGCAGCGTCCAGGGAGGTTTCAATGAGCAGTTCTTC
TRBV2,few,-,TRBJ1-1,CASITGGGGTEAFF,TGTGCCAGCATTACGGGCGGGGGAGGTACTGAAGCTTTCTTT
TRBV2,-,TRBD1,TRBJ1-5,CASRATGDSQPQHF,TGTGCCAGCAGAGCGACAGGGGACAGTCAGCCCCAGCATTTT
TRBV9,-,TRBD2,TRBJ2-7,CASSVDSGGRTYEQYF,TGTGCCAGCAGCGTGGACTCGGGAGGGCGCACGTACGAGCAGTACTTC
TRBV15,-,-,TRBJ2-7,CATSRASGEQYF,TGTGCCACCAGCAGGGCAAGTGGCGAGCAGTACTTC
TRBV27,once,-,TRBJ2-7,CASSSQGFSYEQYF,TGTGCCAGCAGTTCCCAGGGATTCTCCTACGAGCAGTACTTC
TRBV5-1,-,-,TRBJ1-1,CASSLSAERTEAFF,TGCGCCAGCAGCTTGAGTGCCGAGAGAACTGAAGCTTTCTTT
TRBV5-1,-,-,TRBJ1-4,CASSFMDSHEKLFF,TGCGCCAGCAGCTTTATGGACAGTCATGAAAAACTGTTTTTT
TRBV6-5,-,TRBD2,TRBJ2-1,CASSQGLVRANEQFF,TGTGCCAGCAGTCAGGGACTAGTGCGGGCCAATGAGCAGTTCTTC
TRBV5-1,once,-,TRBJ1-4,CASSPTGSQNEKLFF,TGCGCCAGCAGCCCAACAGGGTCCCAAAATGAAAAACTGTTTTTT